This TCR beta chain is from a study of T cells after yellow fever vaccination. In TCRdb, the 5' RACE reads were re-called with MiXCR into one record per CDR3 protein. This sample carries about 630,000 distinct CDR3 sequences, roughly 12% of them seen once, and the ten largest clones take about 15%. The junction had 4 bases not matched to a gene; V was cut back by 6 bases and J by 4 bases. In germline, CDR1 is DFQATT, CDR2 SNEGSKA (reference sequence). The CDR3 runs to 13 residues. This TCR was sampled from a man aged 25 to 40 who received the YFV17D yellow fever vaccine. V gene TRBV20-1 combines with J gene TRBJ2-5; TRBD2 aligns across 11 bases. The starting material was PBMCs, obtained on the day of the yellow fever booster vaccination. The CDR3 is CSAATSGRETQYF. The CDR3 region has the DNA TGCAGTGCGGCTACTAGCGGGAGAGAGACCCAGTACTTC.